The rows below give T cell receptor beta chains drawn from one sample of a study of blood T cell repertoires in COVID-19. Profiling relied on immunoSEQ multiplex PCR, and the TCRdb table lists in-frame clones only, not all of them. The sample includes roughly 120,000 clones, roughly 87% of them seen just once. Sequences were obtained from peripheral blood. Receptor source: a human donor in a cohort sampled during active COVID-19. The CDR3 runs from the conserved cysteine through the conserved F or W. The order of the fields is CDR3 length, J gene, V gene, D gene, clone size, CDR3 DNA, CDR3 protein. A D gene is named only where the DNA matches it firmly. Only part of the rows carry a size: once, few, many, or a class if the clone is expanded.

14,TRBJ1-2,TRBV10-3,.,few,TGTGCCATCAGGTCCGCTCAGGGGACCTATGGCTACACCTTC,CAIRSAQGTYGYTF
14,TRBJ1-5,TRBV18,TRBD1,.,TGTGCCAGCTCAGACTCAGGACAGGACCAGCCCCAGCATTTT,CASSDSGQDQPQHF
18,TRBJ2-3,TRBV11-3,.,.,TGTGCCAGCAGCTTAGAGCGTTCTTGGGCGTGGAGCACAGATACGCAGTATTTT,CASSLERSWAWSTDTQYF
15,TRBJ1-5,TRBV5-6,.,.,TGTGCCAGCAGCTTGGCCCAGGGTGGCAATCAGCCCCAGCATTTT,CASSLAQGGNQPQHF
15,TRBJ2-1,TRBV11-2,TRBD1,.,TGTGCCAGCAGCTTAGGAGGGACAGGGCACAATGAGCAGTTCTTC,CASSLGGTGHNEQFF
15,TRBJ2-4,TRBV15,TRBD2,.,TGTGCCACCAGCCCCGGGGGGATAGCGGGAGTTCAGCCGTACTTC,CATSPGGIAGVQPYF
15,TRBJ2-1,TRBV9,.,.,TGTGCCAGCAGCGTAGGGGAGCAAGGCTACAATGAGCAGTTCTTC,CASSVGEQGYNEQFF
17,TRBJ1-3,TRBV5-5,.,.,TGTGCCAGCAGCCGATTCCTACAGGAGAGCTCTGGAAACACCATATATTTT,CASSRFLQESSGNTIYF
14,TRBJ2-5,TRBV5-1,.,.,TGCGCCAGCAGCTTGCAACAGGTACAAGAGACCCAGTACTTC,CASSLQQVQETQYF
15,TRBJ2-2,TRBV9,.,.,TGTGCCAGCAGCGTGAGCCTCGTGAACACCGGGGAGCTGTTTTTT,CASSVSLVNTGELFF
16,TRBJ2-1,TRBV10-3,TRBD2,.,TGTGCCATCAGTCCGGGACTAGCGGGAGGTTACAATGAGCAGTTCTTC,CAISPGLAGGYNEQFF
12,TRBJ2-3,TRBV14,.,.,TGTGCCAGCAGCCTAAGCACAGATACGCAGTATTTT,CASSLSTDTQYF
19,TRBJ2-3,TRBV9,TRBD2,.,TGTGCCAGCAGCGTATCCTTGCCGGGGCGGGAGGGCCGCACAGATACGCAGTATTTT,CASSVSLPGREGRTDTQYF
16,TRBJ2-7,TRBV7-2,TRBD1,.,TGTGCCAGCAGCTCACCAACGACAGGGACCCTTTACGAGCAGTACTTC,CASSSPTTGTLYEQYF
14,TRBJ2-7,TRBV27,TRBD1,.,TGTGCCAGCAGTTCGGGACAGGGGATGAACGAGCAGTACTTC,CASSSGQGMNEQYF
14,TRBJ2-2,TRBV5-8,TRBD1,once,TGTGCCAGCAGCTCGGACAGGGGTGCCGGGGAGCTGTTTTTT,CASSSDRGAGELFF
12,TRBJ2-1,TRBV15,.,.,TGTGCCACCAGCAGCGCTTACACTGAGCAGTTCTTC,CATSSAYTEQFF
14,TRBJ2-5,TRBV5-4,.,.,TGTGCCAGCAGCTCGGAGGCGGGGGCGGAGACCCAGTACTTC,CASSSEAGAETQYF
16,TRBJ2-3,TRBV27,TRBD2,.,TGTGCCAGCAGTAGGGGACTAGCGGGAGCCACAGATACGCAGTATTTT,CASSRGLAGATDTQYF
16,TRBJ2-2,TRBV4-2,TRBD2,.,TGTGCCAGCAGCCAAGTGTTAGCGGGAGGAGTGGGGGAGCTGTTTTTT,CASSQVLAGGVGELFF
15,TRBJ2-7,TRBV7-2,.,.,TGTGCCAGCAGGTACCAGGGTTCGGATCCCTACGAGCAGTACTTC,CASRYQGSDPYEQYF
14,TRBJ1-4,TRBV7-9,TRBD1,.,TGTGCCAGCAGCGCAGAGGGGGCTTTTGAAAAACTGTTTTTT,CASSAEGAFEKLFF
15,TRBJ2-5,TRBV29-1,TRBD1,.,TGCAGCGTTGAAAAAAGACAGGGGGCGAAAGAGACCCAGTACTTC,CSVEKRQGAKETQYF
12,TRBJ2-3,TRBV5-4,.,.,TGTGCCAGCAGCTTGGTCGAGGGAACGCAGTATTTT,CASSLVEGTQYF
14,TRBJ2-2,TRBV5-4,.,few,TGTGCCAGCAGCTTTTTAGCGGCCGGCGGGGAGCTGTTTTTT,CASSFLAAGGELFF
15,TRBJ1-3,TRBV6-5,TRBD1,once,TGTGCCAGCAGGGGGGACAGACGCTCTGGAAACACCATATATTTT,CASRGDRRSGNTIYF
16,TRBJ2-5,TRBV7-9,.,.,TGTGCCAGCAGCTTAGGGAAGCAGGCTTACCAAGAGACCCAGTACTTC,CASSLGKQAYQETQYF
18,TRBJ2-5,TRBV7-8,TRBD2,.,TGTGCCAGCAGGGTCCCGGGACTAGCGGGGGGCGGAAGAGAGACCCAGTACTTC,CASRVPGLAGGGRETQYF
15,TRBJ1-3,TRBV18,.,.,TGTGCCAGCTCACCCGGACAGTCCTCTGGAAACACCATATATTTT,CASSPGQSSGNTIYF